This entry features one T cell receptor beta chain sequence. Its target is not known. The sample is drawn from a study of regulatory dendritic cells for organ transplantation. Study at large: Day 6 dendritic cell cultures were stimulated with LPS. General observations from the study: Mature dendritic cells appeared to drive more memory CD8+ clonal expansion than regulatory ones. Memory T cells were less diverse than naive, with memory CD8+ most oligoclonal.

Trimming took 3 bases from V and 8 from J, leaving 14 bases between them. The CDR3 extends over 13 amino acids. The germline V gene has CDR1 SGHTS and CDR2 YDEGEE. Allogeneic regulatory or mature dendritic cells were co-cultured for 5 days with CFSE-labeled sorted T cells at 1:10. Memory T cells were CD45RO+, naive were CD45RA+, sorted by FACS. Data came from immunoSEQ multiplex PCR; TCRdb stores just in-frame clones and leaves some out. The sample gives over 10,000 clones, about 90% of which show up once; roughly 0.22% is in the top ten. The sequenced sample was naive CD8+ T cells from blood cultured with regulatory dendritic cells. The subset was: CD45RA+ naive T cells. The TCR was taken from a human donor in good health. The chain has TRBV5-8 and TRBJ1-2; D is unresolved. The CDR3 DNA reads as TGTGCCAGCAGCTCACCGGGTTTAAGCGGCTACACCTTC. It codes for CASSSPGLSGYTF.